This record concerns one T cell receptor (beta chain) sequence. Its matching antigen is unknown. This entry comes from a study of cytomegalovirus exposure and HLA in healthy donors. PCR involved 60 Vbeta and 13 Jbeta primers. Method: immunoSEQ multiplex PCR; TCRdb's copy keeps in-frame clones and lacks some. The table lists about 67,000 clones. This CDR3 spans 17 amino acids. With 4 bases clipped from V and 0 bases from J, the junction kept 4 bases outside the gene matches. The germline CDR1 and CDR2 sequences are SGDLS and YYNGEE. Broader study findings: Researchers reported from a later analysis that most CMV-associated TCR beta chains appeared HLA-restricted. Excluded: some indistinguishable V segments such as TRBV6-2 and TRBV6-3. An analysis done earlier found most TCR beta V segments productive about 90% or about 30% of the time. Association of some 18,000 TCR beta sequences with HLA alleles was found at 0.05 false discovery rate in a later analysis.

The TCR sequence derives from a boy between 10 and 17 years old in good health and CMV-seronegative. The sequencing sample was made of PBMCs. The V call is TRBV9, the J call TRBJ2-6; TRBD1 aligns across 10 bases. The CDR3 sequence is CASSLTGGLSGANVLTF. The CDR3 DNA is TGTGCCAGCAGCTTGACAGGGGGCCTCTCTGGGGCCAACGTCCTGACTTTC. Together with reference TRBV9 and TRBJ2-6, the CDR3 gives the full variable domain: DSGVTQTPKHLITATGQRVTLRCSPRSGDLSVYWYQQSLDQGLQFLIQYYNGEERAKGNILERFSAQQFPDLHSELNLSSLELGDSALYFCASSLTGGLSGANVLTFGAGSRLTVL.